Presented here are 28 T cell receptor beta chains from one specimen sequenced in a study of CXCR3-negative and CXCR3-positive naive CD8 T cells. Study observations and caveats: In CXCR3-positive naive cells, the TRB CDR3s were more hydrophobic than in CXCR3-negative naive cells.

No antigen has been identified for these receptors. With UMI labels, 5' RACE was used to prepare the TRB cDNA libraries. No DNA is given; TCRdb re-called the 5' RACE reads and lists each CDR3 protein once. This sample's table has 75,000 to 90,000 distinct CDR3 sequences. Specimen: naive CXCR3+ CD8+ T cells from blood. Stated subset: CD45RO-CCR7+CD27+CD95- naive CD8+ T cells expressing CXCR3 (TNR3+). The receptors shown here come from a human donor in good health. Some clones in this sample may be carry-over from other donors' samples.

The chain has TRBV9 and TRBJ2-1; TCRdb returns TRBD1, unconfirmable since there is no DNA. The germline gives CDR1 SGDLS, CDR2 YYNGEE. The CDR3 has 16 amino acids. The chain's CDR3 is CASSPPSGGFYNEQFF.

The chain carries TRBV5-5 and TRBJ1-5. The CDR3 has 13 residues. Germline V gene sequence: CDR1 SGHKS, CDR2 YYEKEE (reference sequence). The CDR3 sequence is CASSLVSNQPQHF.

The chain links TRBV3-1 to TRBJ1-2. Germline assignment: CDR1 LGHDT and CDR2 YNNKEL (reference sequence). The CDR3 has 15 residues. The CDR3 here is CASSQDRSGNYGYTF. The full variable domain, in which reference TRBV3-1 and TRBJ1-2 provide the parts outside the CDR3, is DTAVSQTPKYLVTQMGNDKSIKCEQNLGHDTMYWYKQDSKKFLKIMFSYNNKELIINETVPNRFSPKSPDKAHLNLHINSLELGDSAVYFCASSQDRSGNYGYTFGSGTRLTVV.

The gene calls are TRBV28 and TRBJ1-5. The CDR3 totals 15 residues. CDR1 MDHEN and CDR2 SYDVKM come from the germline V gene. CDR3 amino acids: CASSLFRGSNQPQHF.

The chain joins TRBV27 to TRBJ2-1; TCRdb's D call of TRBD1 is untestable without DNA. The CDR3 contains 12 residues. Germline V gene sequence: CDR1 MNHEY, CDR2 SMNVEV (reference sequence). The CDR3: CASSLGQNEQFF.

The chain combines TRBV24-1 with TRBJ2-7. CDR1 and CDR2 (germline): KGHDR, SFDVKD. This CDR3 has 14 amino acids. CDR3 sequence: CATSDLRVAEEQYF.

The chain employs TRBV28 and TRBJ1-4. Germline V gene sequence: CDR1 MDHEN, CDR2 SYDVKM. The CDR3 totals 16 residues. This CDR3 reads CASSLEDAATNEKLFF. Full variable domain (remainder filled in from reference TRBV28 and TRBJ1-4): DVKVTQSSRYLVKRTGEKVFLECVQDMDHENMFWYRQDPGLGLRLIYFSYDVKMKEKGDIPEGYSVSREKKERFSLILESASTNQTSMYLCASSLEDAATNEKLFFGSGTQLSVL.

This rearrangement joins TRBV28 to TRBJ2-7; TCRdb's assignment of TRBD1 cannot be checked, as there is no DNA. The CDR3 is 14 residues long. Germline CDR1 MDHEN, CDR2 SYDVKM. CDR3 region: CASSSGTASYEQYF.

The chain combines TRBV6-5 with TRBJ2-2; TCRdb gives TRBD1 as the D gene, but with no DNA this cannot be confirmed. CDR3 length: 13 amino acids. CDR1 is MNHEY and CDR2 is SVGAGI in the germline V gene. The CDR3 is CASSYRAGGELFF.

This sequence joins TRBV4-1 and TRBJ1-2; lacking DNA, the TRBD1 call made by TCRdb goes unchecked. The CDR3 is made up of 15 amino acids. Looked up from germline, CDR1 is MGHRA and CDR2 is YSYEKL. CDR3 residues: CASSQRTQGDYGYTF.

This sequence joins TRBV29-1 and TRBJ2-7; TCRdb reports TRBD1, a call that lacks DNA to check it against. CDR1 is SQVTM, CDR2 ANQGSEA, per germline. The CDR3 sequence is 14 residues long. The CDR3 protein is CSVEDRSGSYEQYF.

The CDR3 sequence is CASSTGSYEQYF. The J gene is TRBJ2-7, the V gene TRBV6-2 or TRBV6-3; checking the TCRdb D call of TRBD1 is not possible without DNA. The V gene's germline CDR1 is MNHEY and CDR2 SVGEGT. There are 12 residues in the CDR3.

The chain carries TRBV15 and TRBJ1-1; the TCRdb call, TRBD1, lacks DNA for checking. CDR3 length: 12 amino acids. The V gene's germline CDR1 is LNHNV and CDR2 YYDKDF (reference sequence). The CDR3 region is CATGGFNTEAFF.

The J gene is TRBJ2-3, the V gene TRBV20-1; no DNA is available, so the TRBD1 call from TCRdb remains unchecked. From germline, CDR1 is DFQATT and CDR2 SNEGSKA (reference sequence). The CDR3 is 15 amino acids. The CDR3 loop reads CSATTGTGSTDTQYF.

The V and J genes are TRBV29-1 and TRBJ1-2. In germline, CDR1 is SQVTM, CDR2 ANQGSEA. This CDR3 region has 13 residues. The CDR3 spells CSVTPNWDYGYTF.

The chain employs TRBV27 and TRBJ2-1; TCRdb outputs TRBD2, but without DNA this stays unchecked. The CDR3 runs to 14 residues. Per germline, CDR1 MNHEY and CDR2 SMNVEV (reference sequence). The CDR3 region is CASKRGLEGNEQFF.

The V gene is TRBV19, the J gene TRBJ1-1; the TCRdb D gene call, TRBD1, has no DNA to confirm it. From germline, CDR1 is LNHDA and CDR2 SQIVND (reference sequence). The CDR3 spans 14 residues. CDR3: CASSIVTGGTEAFF.

V is TRBV12-3 or TRBV12-4 and J is TRBJ2-3; TCRdb selects TRBD1, and the lack of DNA leaves this call unchecked. The CDR3 loop spans 15 amino acids. The CDR3 loop reads CASAAGTGGSDTQYF.

CDR3 sequence reads: CATSRDSDRGNTEAFF. The V and J genes are TRBV15 and TRBJ1-1. CDR1 is LNHNV, CDR2 YYDKDF, per germline (reference sequence). This CDR3 region has 16 residues.

V is TRBV29-1 and J is TRBJ1-3. The CDR3 has 13 residues. Germline V gene sequence: CDR1 SQVTM, CDR2 ANQGSEA. The CDR3 region is CSVEQGAGNTIYF.

The J gene is TRBJ2-3, the V gene TRBV7-9. Germline lookup yields CDR1 SEHNR and CDR2 FQNEAQ (reference sequence). The CDR3 runs to 13 residues. The CDR3 sequence is CASSLKMRDTQYF.

The chain has TRBV29-1 and TRBJ1-2; TCRdb's assignment of TRBD1 cannot be checked, as there is no DNA. Germline CDR1 is SQVTM and CDR2 is ANQGSEA. This CDR3 region has 14 residues. CDR3 sequence reads: CSVYGQGVAYGYTF.

CDR3 residues: CASSSEAGGQETQYF. The chain couples TRBV7-6 to TRBJ2-5; TCRdb proposes TRBD2, but this gene call is untestable without DNA. The CDR3 totals 15 residues. The germline V gene encodes CDR1 SGHVS and CDR2 FNYEAQ.

The rearrangement joins TRBV7-9 to TRBJ1-1; TCRdb calls TRBD1, which cannot be checked without DNA. Germline V gene lookup returns CDR1 SEHNR and CDR2 FQNEAQ (reference sequence). The CDR3 sequence is 15 residues long. The chain's CDR3 is CASSPAGGRNTEAFF. Together with reference TRBV7-9 and TRBJ1-1, the CDR3 gives the full variable domain: DTGVSQNPRHKITKRGQNVTFRCDPISEHNRLYWYRQTLGQGPEFLTYFQNEAQLEKSRLLSDRFSAERPKGSFSTLEIQRTEQGDSAMYLCASSPAGGRNTEAFFGQGTRLTVV.

CDR3 amino acids: CASSEHSPITDTRYF. The V call is TRBV7-9, the J call TRBJ2-3. The CDR3 length is 15 residues. Per the germline V gene, CDR1 is SEHNR and CDR2 is FQNEAQ (reference sequence).

This sequence joins TRBV21-1 and TRBJ1-1. TRBV21-1 represents a pseudogene. The CDR3 covers 15 residues. CDR3: CASSKPNRMNTEAFF.

V is TRBV29-1 and J is TRBJ2-7; the TRBD1 assignment by TCRdb is unverifiable without DNA. The germline CDR1 and CDR2 sequences are SQVTM and ANQGSEA. CDR3 length: 16 amino acids. The CDR3 spells CSVEAPGQKAWSEQYF.

This chain uses TRBV2 with TRBJ2-7; TCRdb proposes TRBD1, but this gene call is untestable without DNA. The germline V gene has CDR1 SNHLY and CDR2 FYNNEI. The length of the CDR3 is 14 residues. This CDR3 is CASSERGVSYEQYF.